Sequencing of this T cell receptor beta chain was carried out in a study of cytomegalovirus exposure and HLA in healthy donors. This clone was seen more than once but under ten times. What it binds is not known. The PCR was carried out with 60 Vbeta primers and 13 Jbeta primers. Generated by immunoSEQ multiplex PCR, the TCRdb table keeps only in-frame clones and is missing some. The profile covers around 180,000 clones, with over 60% appearing a single time and approximately 1.6% taken by the ten largest. The CDR3 covers 14 residues. V lost 2 bases, J lost 7 bases, and 15 bases lay in between. Germline lookup yields CDR1 SGHNT and CDR2 YYREEE (reference sequence). Overall study results and limits: Among the most significant clusters, several appeared linked to common viral pathogens in a later analysis. A few chains tied to CMV proved CMV antigen-specific in vitro. An Asian-associated ancestry cluster reportedly showed fewer N-insertions than the approximately 630-donor mean in a later analysis.

This clonotype was obtained from a girl under 18 in good health and CMV-seronegative. This chain joins TRBV5-4 and TRBJ1-1, with D tentatively TRBD1 (6 bases). The sequenced material came from PBMCs. The CDR3 DNA is TGTGCCAGCAGCTTCGTAAGGGGGGAGGGTGAAGCTTTCTTT. Amino acids: CASSFVRGEGEAFF.